This TCR beta chain was documented in a study of T cell repertoires in cytomegalovirus infection. About the research overall: The public TCR beta signatures pointed to both CMV infection and matching HLA type.

This clonotype was observed at least ten times. TCRdb used MiXCR to reprocess the reads, holding one entry per CDR3 protein. The data show about 400,000 distinct CDR3 sequences, about a sixth seen once. CDR3 length: 14 residues. The V and J ends lost 2 bases and 0 bases respectively, with 5 bases between them. Germline V gene sequence: CDR1 SGHTA, CDR2 FQGNSA. The chain carries TRBV7-2 and TRBJ1-5; the D is unclear. The TCR originated in a human donor in good health (CMV status not recorded). Some clones in this sample may be carry-over from other donors' samples. Sequencing input: PBMCs. In DNA form, the CDR3 reads TGTGCCAGCAGCTTACTGAATAGCAATCAGCCCCAGCATTTT. Translation gives CASSLLNSNQPQHF.